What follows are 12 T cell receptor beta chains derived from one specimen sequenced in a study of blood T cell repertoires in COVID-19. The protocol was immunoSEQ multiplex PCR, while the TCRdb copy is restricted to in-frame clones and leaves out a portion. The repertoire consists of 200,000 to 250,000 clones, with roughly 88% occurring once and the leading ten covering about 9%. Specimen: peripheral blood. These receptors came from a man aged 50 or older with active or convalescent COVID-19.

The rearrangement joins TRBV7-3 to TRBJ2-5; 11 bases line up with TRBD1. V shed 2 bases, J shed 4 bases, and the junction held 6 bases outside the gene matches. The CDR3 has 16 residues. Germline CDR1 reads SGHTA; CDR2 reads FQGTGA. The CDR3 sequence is CASSLGTGGVSETQYF. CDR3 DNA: TGTGCCAGCAGCTTAGGGACAGGGGGAGTGTCAGAGACCCAGTACTTC.

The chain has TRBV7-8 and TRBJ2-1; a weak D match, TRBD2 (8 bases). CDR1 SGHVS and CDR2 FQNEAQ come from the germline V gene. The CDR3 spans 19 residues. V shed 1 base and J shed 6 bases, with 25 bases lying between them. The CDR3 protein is CASSLGRGLGGLRGNEQFF. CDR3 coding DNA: TGTGCCAGCAGCTTAGGTCGGGGACTAGGGGGCCTAAGGGGCAATGAGCAGTTCTTC.

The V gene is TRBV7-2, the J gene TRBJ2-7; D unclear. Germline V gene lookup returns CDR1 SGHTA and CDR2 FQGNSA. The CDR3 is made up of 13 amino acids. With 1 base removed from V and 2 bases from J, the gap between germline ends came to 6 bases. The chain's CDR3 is CASSLDTPYEQYF. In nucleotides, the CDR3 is TGTGCCAGCAGCTTAGACACCCCCTACGAGCAGTACTTC.

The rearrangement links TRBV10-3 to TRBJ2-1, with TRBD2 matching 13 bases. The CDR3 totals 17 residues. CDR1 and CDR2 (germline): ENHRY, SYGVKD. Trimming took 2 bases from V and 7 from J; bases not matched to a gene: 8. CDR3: CAISEPRTSGSPNEQFF. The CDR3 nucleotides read TGTGCCATCAGTGAGCCGCGGACTAGCGGGAGTCCAAATGAGCAGTTCTTC.

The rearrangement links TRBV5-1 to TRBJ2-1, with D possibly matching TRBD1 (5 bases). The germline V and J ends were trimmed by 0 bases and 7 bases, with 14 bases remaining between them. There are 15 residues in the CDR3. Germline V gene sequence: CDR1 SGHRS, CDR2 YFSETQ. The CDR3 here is CASSLEVQGLNEQFF. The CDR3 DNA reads TGCGCCAGCAGCTTGGAGGTCCAGGGCCTAAATGAGCAGTTCTTC.

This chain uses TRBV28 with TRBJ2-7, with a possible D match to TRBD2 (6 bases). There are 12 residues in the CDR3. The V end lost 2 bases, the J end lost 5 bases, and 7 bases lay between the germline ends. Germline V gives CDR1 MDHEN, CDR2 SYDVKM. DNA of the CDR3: TGTGCCAGCAGTTTAGGCGGGAACGAGCAGTACTTC. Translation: CASSLGGNEQYF.

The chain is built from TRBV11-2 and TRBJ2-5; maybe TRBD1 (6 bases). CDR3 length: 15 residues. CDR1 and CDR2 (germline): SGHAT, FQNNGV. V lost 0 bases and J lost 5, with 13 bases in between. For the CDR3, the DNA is TGTGCCAGCAGCTTAGATCTCGGGACACGCGAGACCCAGTACTTC. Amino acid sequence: CASSLDLGTRETQYF.

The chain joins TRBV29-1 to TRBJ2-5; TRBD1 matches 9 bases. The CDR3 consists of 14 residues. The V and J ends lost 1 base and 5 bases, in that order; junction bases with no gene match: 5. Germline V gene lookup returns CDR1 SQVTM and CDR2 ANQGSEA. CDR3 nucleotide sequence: TGCAGCGTTGAAGCGTACAGGGGGCGGGAGACCCAGTACTTC. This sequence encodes CSVEAYRGRETQYF.

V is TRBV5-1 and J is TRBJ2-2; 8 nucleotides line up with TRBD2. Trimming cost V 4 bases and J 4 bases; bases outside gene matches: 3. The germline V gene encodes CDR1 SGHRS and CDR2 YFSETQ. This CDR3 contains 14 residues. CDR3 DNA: TGCGCCAGCAGCATTAGCGGGGCCACCGGGGAGCTGTTTTTT. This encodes CASSISGATGELFF.

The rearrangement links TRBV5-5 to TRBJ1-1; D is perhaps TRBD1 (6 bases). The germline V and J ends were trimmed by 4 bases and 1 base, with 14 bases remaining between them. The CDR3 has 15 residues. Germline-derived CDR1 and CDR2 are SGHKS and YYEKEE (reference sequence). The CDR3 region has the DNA TGTGCCAGCAGCCCACAGGGTGGGTCGAACACTGAAGCTTTCTTT. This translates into CASSPQGGSNTEAFF.

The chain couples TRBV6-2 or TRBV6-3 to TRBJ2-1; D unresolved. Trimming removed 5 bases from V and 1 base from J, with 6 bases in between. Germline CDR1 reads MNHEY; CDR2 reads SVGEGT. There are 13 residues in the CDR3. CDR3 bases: TGTGCCAGCAGTCTGAGTTCCTACAATGAGCAGTTCTTC. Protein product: CASSLSSYNEQFF.

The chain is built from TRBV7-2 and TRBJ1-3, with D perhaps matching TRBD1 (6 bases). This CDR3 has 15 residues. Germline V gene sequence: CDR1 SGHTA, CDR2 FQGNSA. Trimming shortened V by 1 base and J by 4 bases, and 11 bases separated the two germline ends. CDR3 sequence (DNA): TGTGCCAGCAGCTTAGGTGCAGGGGCCGGAAACACCATATATTTT. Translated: CASSLGAGAGNTIYF. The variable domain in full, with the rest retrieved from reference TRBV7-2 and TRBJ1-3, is GAGVSQSPSNKVTEKGKDVELRCDPISGHTALYWYRQSLGQGLEFLIYFQGNSAPDKSGLPSDRFSAERTGGSVSTLTIQRTQQEDSAVYLCASSLGAGAGNTIYFGEGSWLTVV.